These T cell receptor beta chains were read from a single sample in a study of blood T cells in healthy people across ages. In TCRdb, the 5' RACE reads were re-called with MiXCR into one record per CDR3 protein. This table holds 850,000 to 1,000,000 distinct CDR3 sequences, around 49% found once. Sequencing was done on a sample of blood. The receptors were gathered from a man aged 30 to 45 in good health. Each CDR3 is given with its conserved first and last residue. The order of the fields is J gene, D gene, V gene, clone size, CDR3 protein, CDR3 DNA. The D gene is left open where the match is weak. Clone sizes are given selectively: once, few, many, or a class where the clone is expanded.

>TRBJ2-5|TRBD2|TRBV20-1|.
CSAQRGRVQETQYF
TGCAGTGCACAGCGGGGGCGGGTTCAAGAGACCCAGTACTTC
>TRBJ2-7|.|TRBV20-1|few
CSAGGADRTYEQYF
TGCAGTGCTGGGGGGGCGGACAGGACCTACGAGCAGTACTTC
>TRBJ2-4|.|TRBV6-2/TRBV6-3|.
CASSYSGDRSQYF
TGTGCCAGCAGTTACTCAGGGGATAGGAGTCAGTACTTC
>TRBJ2-1|.|TRBV5-1|.
CASSLAATPNEQFF
TGCGCCAGCAGCTTGGCCGCGACTCCAAATGAGCAGTTCTTC
>TRBJ2-7|.|TRBV5-1|.
CASSWGEGTSYNEQYF
TGCGCCAGCAGCTGGGGTGAGGGTACGTCCTACAATGAGCAGTACTTC
>TRBJ2-1|TRBD1|TRBV11-1|.
CASSRRDRGTGGEQFF
TGTGCCAGCAGCCGCCGGGACAGGGGGACAGGTGGCGAGCAGTTCTTC
>TRBJ2-7|TRBD1|TRBV18|.
CASSQGQGYSYEQYF
TGTGCCAGCTCTCAAGGACAGGGTTACTCCTACGAGCAGTACTTC
>TRBJ2-7|.|TRBV30|few
CAWSVDSNGHEQYF
TGTGCCTGGAGTGTCGACAGTAATGGCCACGAGCAGTACTTC
>TRBJ1-6|.|TRBV4-1|.
CASISRERSNSPLHF
TGCGCCAGCATCTCACGGGAACGGTCTAATTCACCCCTCCACTTT
>TRBJ2-1|.|TRBV4-3|.
CASSQDTENEQFF
TGCGCCAGCAGCCAAGACACGGAGAATGAGCAGTTCTTC
>TRBJ1-4|.|TRBV20-1|.
CSAPGAGLSPTREKLFF
TGCAGTGCTCCAGGGGCGGGGCTAAGCCCTACCCGGGAAAAACTGTTTTTT
>TRBJ2-3|.|TRBV7-9|few
CASSSWAGEEDTQYF
TGTGCCAGCAGCTCGTGGGCAGGGGAAGAAGATACGCAGTATTTT
>TRBJ2-1|TRBD2|TRBV11-2|.
CASSLDYSGVHEQFF
TGTGCCAGCAGCTTAGACTACAGCGGGGTCCATGAGCAGTTCTTC
>TRBJ2-7|.|TRBV12-3/TRBV12-4|few
CASSFDPGSYEQYF
TGTGCCAGCAGTTTTGACCCTGGCTCCTACGAGCAGTACTTC
>TRBJ2-3|TRBD1|TRBV20-1|.
CSAANPGQGSTDTQYF
TGCAGTGCCGCGAACCCGGGACAGGGGTCCACAGATACGCAGTATTTT
>TRBJ2-7|TRBD1|TRBV7-9|.
CASSSGTGPFYEQYF
TGTGCCAGCAGCTCCGGGACAGGTCCCTTCTACGAGCAGTACTTC
>TRBJ2-5|TRBD2|TRBV7-6|.
CASSLVVAGHTKETQYF
TGTGCCAGCAGCTTAGTCGTAGCGGGTCACACAAAAGAGACCCAGTACTTC
>TRBJ1-1|.|TRBV7-9|.
CASSSLHDPQAFF
TGTGCCAGCAGCTCGCTCCACGACCCCCAAGCTTTCTTT
>TRBJ1-6|.|TRBV6-2/TRBV6-3|.
CASSPDRLESSYNSPLHF
TGTGCCAGCAGCCCCGACAGGCTAGAAAGCTCCTATAATTCACCCCTCCACTTT
>TRBJ2-2|.|TRBV6-6|.
CASSYRDGTGELFF
TGTGCCAGCAGTTACAGAGACGGCACCGGGGAGCTGTTTTTT
>TRBJ2-7|TRBD1|TRBV29-1|.
CSVVQGAFYEQYF
TGCAGCGTTGTCCAGGGGGCCTTCTACGAGCAGTACTTC
>TRBJ2-3|TRBD1|TRBV7-2|.
CASSLDRGIGTDTQYF
TGTGCCAGCAGCTTAGACAGGGGTATTGGCACAGATACGCAGTATTTT
>TRBJ2-5|TRBD2|TRBV6-6|.
CASRDRTSGGETQYF
TGTGCCAGCAGAGACCGGACTAGCGGGGGAGAGACCCAGTACTTC
>TRBJ2-3|TRBD2|TRBV20-1|once
CSARAGLAGVTDTQYF
TGCAGTGCTAGAGCGGGACTAGCGGGGGTGACAGATACGCAGTATTTT
>TRBJ2-3|.|TRBV7-9|.
CASSWVGVADTQYF
TGTGCCAGCAGCTGGGTGGGGGTGGCCGATACGCAGTATTTT
>TRBJ2-7|TRBD2|TRBV30|few
CAWSAKSGGSSYEQYF
TGTGCCTGGAGTGCGAAGAGCGGGGGGAGCTCCTACGAGCAGTACTTC
>TRBJ2-1|.|TRBV11-3|.
CASSSPGLKFF
TGTGCCAGCAGCTCACCAGGGCTGAAGTTCTTC
>TRBJ2-1|.|TRBV9|few
CASSVEGAALGYNEQFF
TGTGCCAGCAGCGTAGAGGGAGCGGCCTTGGGATACAATGAGCAGTTCTTC
>TRBJ2-7|.|TRBV6-1|.
CASRVTGTRDYNEQYF
TGTGCCAGCAGGGTGACAGGGACGAGGGACTACAATGAGCAGTACTTC
>TRBJ2-7|.|TRBV20-1|few
CSARVGNSETYEQYF
TGCAGTGCTAGAGTGGGTAATTCGGAAACCTACGAGCAGTACTTC
>TRBJ2-5|.|TRBV6-2/TRBV6-3|.
CASSDGALVQYF
TGTGCCAGCAGTGACGGGGCGTTAGTTCAGTACTTC
>TRBJ1-2|TRBD1|TRBV2|many
CASSEGQVAYGYTF
TGTGCCAGCAGTGAGGGACAGGTGGCCTATGGCTACACCTTC